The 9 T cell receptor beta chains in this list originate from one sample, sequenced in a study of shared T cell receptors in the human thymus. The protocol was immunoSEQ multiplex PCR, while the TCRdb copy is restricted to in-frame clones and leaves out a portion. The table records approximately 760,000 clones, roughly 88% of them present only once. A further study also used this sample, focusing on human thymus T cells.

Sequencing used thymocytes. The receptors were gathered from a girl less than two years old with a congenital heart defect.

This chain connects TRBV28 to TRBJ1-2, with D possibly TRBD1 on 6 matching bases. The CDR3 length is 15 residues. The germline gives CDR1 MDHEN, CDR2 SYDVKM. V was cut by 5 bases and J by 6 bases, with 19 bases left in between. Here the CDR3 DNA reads TGTGCCAGCAGTCCCCGGGACAATCAACGGGATGGCTACACCTTC. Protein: CASSPRDNQRDGYTF.

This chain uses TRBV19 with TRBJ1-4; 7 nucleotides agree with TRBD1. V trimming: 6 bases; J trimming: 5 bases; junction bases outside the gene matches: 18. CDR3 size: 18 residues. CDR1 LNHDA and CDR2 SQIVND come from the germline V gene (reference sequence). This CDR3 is CASSIWDSQGSPNEKLFF. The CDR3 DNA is TGTGCCAGTAGCATTTGGGACTCACAGGGGTCTCCCAATGAAAAACTGTTTTTT.

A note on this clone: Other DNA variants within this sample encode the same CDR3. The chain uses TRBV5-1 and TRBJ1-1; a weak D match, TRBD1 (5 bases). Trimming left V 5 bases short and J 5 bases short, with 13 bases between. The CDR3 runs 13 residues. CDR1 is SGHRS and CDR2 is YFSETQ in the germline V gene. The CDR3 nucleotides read TGCGCCAGCAGTCTAATGGGGGGAACTGAAGCTTTCTTT. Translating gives CASSLMGGTEAFF.

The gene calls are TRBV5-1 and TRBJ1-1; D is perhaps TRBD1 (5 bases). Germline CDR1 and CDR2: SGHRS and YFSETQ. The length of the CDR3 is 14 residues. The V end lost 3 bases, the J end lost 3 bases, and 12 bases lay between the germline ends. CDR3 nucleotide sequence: TGCGCCAGCAGCTGGGTCAGGGTGGACACTGAAGCTTTCTTT. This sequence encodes CASSWVRVDTEAFF.

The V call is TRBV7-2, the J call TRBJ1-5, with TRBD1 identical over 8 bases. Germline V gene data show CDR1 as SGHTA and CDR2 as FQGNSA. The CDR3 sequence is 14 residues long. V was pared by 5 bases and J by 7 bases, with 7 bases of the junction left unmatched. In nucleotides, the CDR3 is TGTGCCAGCAGCCCCGGACAGGGTAGACAGCCCCAGCATTTT. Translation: CASSPGQGRQPQHF.

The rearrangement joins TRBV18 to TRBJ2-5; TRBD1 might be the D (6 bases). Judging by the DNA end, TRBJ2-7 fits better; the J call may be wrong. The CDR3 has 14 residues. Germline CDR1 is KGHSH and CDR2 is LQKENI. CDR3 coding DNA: TGTGCCAGCTCATTTCACAGGGAGTCCTACGAGCAGTACTTC. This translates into CASSFHRESYEQYF.

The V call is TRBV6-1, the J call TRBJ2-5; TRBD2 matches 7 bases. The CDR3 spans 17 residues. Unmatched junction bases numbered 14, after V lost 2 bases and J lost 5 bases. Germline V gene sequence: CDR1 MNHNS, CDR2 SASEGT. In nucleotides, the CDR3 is TGTGCCAGCAGTGAAAGAGCGGGACTACCGGTTGGTGAGACCCAGTACTTC. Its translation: CASSERAGLPVGETQYF.

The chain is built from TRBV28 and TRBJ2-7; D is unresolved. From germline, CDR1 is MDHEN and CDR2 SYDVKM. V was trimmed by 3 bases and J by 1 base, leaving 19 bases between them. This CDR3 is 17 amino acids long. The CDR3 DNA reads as TGTGCCAGCAGTTTTTGTCTTCTTCATGCCAGGTCCTACGAGCAGTACTTC. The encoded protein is CASSFCLLHARSYEQYF.

The CDR3 coding sequence is TGCGCCAGCAGCTTGTTGGGACAGAGGCTCGAAGCTTTCTTT. Translating it yields CASSLLGQRLEAFF. V is TRBV5-1 and J is TRBJ1-1; TRBD1 aligns across 7 bases. V lost 1 base to trimming and J lost 8 bases; unmatched junction nucleotides: 8. Germline V gene data show CDR1 as SGHRS and CDR2 as YFSETQ. This CDR3 region has 14 residues.